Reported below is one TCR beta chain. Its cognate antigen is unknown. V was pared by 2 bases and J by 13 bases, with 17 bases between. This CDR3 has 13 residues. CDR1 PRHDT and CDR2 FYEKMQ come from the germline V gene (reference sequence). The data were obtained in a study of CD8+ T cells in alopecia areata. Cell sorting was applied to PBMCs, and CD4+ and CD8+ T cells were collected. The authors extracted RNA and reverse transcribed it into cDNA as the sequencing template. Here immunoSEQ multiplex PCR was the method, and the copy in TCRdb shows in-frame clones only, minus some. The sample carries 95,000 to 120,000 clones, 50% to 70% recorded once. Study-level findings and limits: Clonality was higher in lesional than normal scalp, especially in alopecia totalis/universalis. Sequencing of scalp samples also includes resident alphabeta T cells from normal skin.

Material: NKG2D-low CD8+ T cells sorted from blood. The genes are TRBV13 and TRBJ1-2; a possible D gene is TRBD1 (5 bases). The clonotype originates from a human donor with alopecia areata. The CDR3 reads CASSLRDPRGVTF. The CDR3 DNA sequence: TGTGCCAGCAGCTTACGGGACCCACGTGGTGTCACCTTC.